The 8 T cell receptor beta chains below were found in one sample sequenced in a study of T cell responses to AZD1222 COVID-19 vaccine. Data came from immunoSEQ multiplex PCR; TCRdb stores just in-frame clones and leaves some out. The sample holds roughly 90,000 clones, 80% to 90% seen once. The sample in question was peripheral blood, obtained 28 days after the second AZD1222 dose. Source of these receptors: an adult who received the AZD1222 COVID-19 vaccine.

The rearrangement joins TRBV6-5 to TRBJ1-1; no definite D call. The CDR3 spans 13 residues. Trimming removed 7 bases at V and 0 bases at J, with 9 bases between. The germline gives CDR1 MNHEY, CDR2 SVGAGI. The CDR3 region has the DNA TGTGCCAGCATGTCAGTCTTGAACACTGAAGCTTTCTTT. It yields the protein CASMSVLNTEAFF.

The chain carries TRBV29-1 and TRBJ2-7; tentative D call: TRBD1 (6 bases). V was shortened by 4 bases and J by 6 bases, with 19 bases between the two germline ends. This CDR3 is built from 14 residues. Germline assignment: CDR1 SQVTM and CDR2 ANQGSEA. The CDR3 coding sequence is TGCAGCGTTGCCCTTTCGGGACAAAGAGGCGAGCAGTACTTC. It yields the protein CSVALSGQRGEQYF.

The gene calls are TRBV6-2 or TRBV6-3 and TRBJ2-7; the D is unclear. Germline V gene lookup returns CDR1 MNHEY and CDR2 SVGEGT. The CDR3 contains 14 residues. Trimming took 4 bases from V and 5 from J, leaving 15 bases between them. This CDR3 reads CASSSPGSADEQYF. The CDR3 bases are TGTGCCAGCAGTTCTCCCGGGTCCGCGGACGAGCAGTACTTC.

The rearrangement links TRBV6-6 to TRBJ1-2; 8 bases line up with TRBD1. This CDR3 contains 15 residues. V lost 2 bases to trimming and J lost 6 bases; unmatched junction nucleotides: 8. CDR1 is MNHNY, CDR2 SVGAGI, per germline (reference sequence). CDR3 sequence: CASSYPDREGNGYTF. CDR3 DNA: TGTGCCAGCAGTTACCCGGACAGGGAGGGGAATGGCTACACCTTC.

The V call is TRBV25-1, the J call TRBJ1-1; possible D gene TRBD1, 5 bases. Trimming removed 3 bases at V and 4 bases at J, with 12 bases between. The CDR3 covers 14 residues. CDR1 is MGHDK and CDR2 is SYGVNS in the germline V gene. CDR3 sequence reads: CASSDDGGITEAFF. DNA of the CDR3: TGTGCCAGCAGTGATGACGGGGGGATCACTGAAGCTTTCTTT.

The J gene is TRBJ2-7, the V gene TRBV6-5; TRBD2 might be the D (6 bases). This CDR3 has 13 residues. Trimming stripped 8 bases from V and 5 bases from J, with 16 bases between. Germline assignment: CDR1 MNHEY and CDR2 SVGAGI. CDR3 bases: TGTGCCAGCGATTTGACTAGTATCGACGAGCAGTACTTC. Encoded protein: CASDLTSIDEQYF.

In this sample, this clone turned up once. The chain links TRBV6-2 or TRBV6-3 to TRBJ2-3, with D uncertain. The CDR3 spans 14 residues. CDR1 is MNHEY and CDR2 is SVGEGT in the germline V gene. Trimming took 2 bases from V and 3 from J, leaving 9 bases between them. The CDR3 sequence: CASSYARVTDTQYF. The CDR3 coding sequence is TGTGCCAGCAGTTACGCTAGGGTGACAGATACGCAGTATTTT.

V is TRBV2 and J is TRBJ2-5; D remains unclear. The germline gives CDR1 SNHLY, CDR2 FYNNEI. The CDR3 has 16 amino acids. The V end lost 8 bases, the J end lost 0 bases, and 19 bases lay between the germline ends. The CDR3 nucleotides are TGTGCCAGCTCCGGTGGGGTCTCAAGGGACCAAGAGACCCAGTACTTC. It codes for CASSGGVSRDQETQYF.